The clone carrying this T cell receptor (beta chain) has a count of ten or more. As yet, its antigen is unknown. Germline V gene lookup returns CDR1 MNHEY and CDR2 SMNVEV (reference sequence). V lost 2 bases to trimming and J lost 3 bases, with 13 bases between them. The CDR3 spans 16 residues. The sample comes from a study of T-cell reconstitution after alpha-beta-depleted transplantation in children. Study-wide results and limits: Reportedly, only several hundred clones from non-depleted graft cells drove alpha-beta T-cell counts at about two months. It was newly produced T cells that mostly accounted for T-cell counts and diversity one year after transplant.

Preparation of the TCRbeta library involved a method that used unique molecular identifiers. From the PCR reads, TCRdb called clonotypes with MiXCR, one entry per CDR3 protein. The table includes 200,000 to 250,000 distinct CDR3 sequences, about 7% detected once. The chain recombines TRBV27 with TRBJ2-2; D is perhaps TRBD1 (6 bases). The sequence came from a boy aged 2 to 9 with acute lymphoblastic leukemia, due to receive a stem cell transplant. The sequencing used PBMCs, collected before TCRalphabeta/CD19-depleted stem cell transplant. The CDR3, as DNA: TGTGCCAGCAGTTTAAGGGGCACAGGGTACACCGGGGAGCTGTTTTTT. Its protein product is CASSLRGTGYTGELFF.